This TCR beta chain was sequenced during a study of response to subunit inactivated influenza vaccine. Using its own MiXCR run on the RT-PCR reads, TCRdb lists one record per CDR3 protein. The sample yields some 180,000 distinct CDR3 sequences, nearly 9.5% seen once. The CDR3 runs 13 residues. From germline, CDR1 is MDHEN and CDR2 SYDVKM. V gave up 5 bases and J gave up 8 bases; unmatched junction bases: 3. This clonotype was observed many times. The chain uses TRBV28 and TRBJ2-1; 10 bases agree with TRBD2. This receptor was identified in a man aged 50 or older who received an inactivated influenza vaccine. The sequencing used non-naive T cells sorted from PBMCs, collected on the day of vaccination. The DNA of the CDR3 is TGTGCCAGCAGTCCTAGCGGGGGTTATGAGCAGTTCTTC. This gives the protein CASSPSGGYEQFF.